The next 21 T cell receptor beta chains were all read from a single sample in a study of PD-1 blockade in classical Hodgkin lymphoma. Data came from immunoSEQ multiplex PCR; TCRdb stores just in-frame clones and leaves some out. The sample lists about 64,000 clones, roughly 92% occurring once. Indicated time point: cycle 4 day 1 (C4D1), after five to seven weeks of nivolumab. The patients all showed relapse after autologous stem cell transplantation, while their brentuximab vedotin exposure varied. Specimen: peripheral blood mononuclear cells (PBMCs), collected before the fourth cycle of nivolumab. These receptors all come from a human donor with classical Hodgkin lymphoma.

J is TRBJ2-1 and V is TRBV29-1; no firm D call. This CDR3 comprises 11 residues. The germline CDR1 and CDR2 sequences are SQVTM and ANQGSEA. Trimming took off 0 bases at V and 8 bases at J, with 5 bases between the two ends. This CDR3 is CSVEEAYEQFF. CDR3 coding DNA: TGCAGCGTTGAAGAGGCATATGAGCAGTTCTTC.

The chain's CDR3 is CASSQSADRDRVNEQYF. The CDR3 nucleotides read TGCGCCAGCAGTCAATCGGCGGACCGGGACAGGGTCAACGAGCAGTACTTC. This chain uses TRBV23-1 with TRBJ2-7; 9 nucleotides agree with TRBD1. TRBV23-1 is an open reading frame, and its role is uncertain. The junction had 11 bases not matched to a gene; V was cut back by 0 bases and J by 5 bases. This CDR3 is 17 amino acids long.

The J gene is TRBJ2-7, the V gene TRBV27; the match to TRBD1 covers 7 bases. Germline CDR1 reads MNHEY; CDR2 reads SMNVEV (reference sequence). The CDR3 consists of 14 residues. V lost 6 bases, J lost 7 bases, and 12 bases stayed unmatched. The CDR3 loop reads CASSTQGKFWEQYF. Here the CDR3 DNA reads TGTGCCAGCAGCACACAGGGGAAATTTTGGGAGCAGTACTTC.

The rearrangement uses TRBV13 and TRBJ1-2; maybe TRBD1 (6 bases). CDR1 and CDR2 from the germline V gene are PRHDT and FYEKMQ (reference sequence). V was trimmed by 5 bases and J by 7 bases, leaving 11 bases between them. The CDR3 has 12 amino acids. The CDR3 bases are TGTGCCAGCAGCCCCGAAGGGGGTGGCTACACCTTC. Its protein is CASSPEGGGYTF.

V and J are TRBV15 and TRBJ1-1, with D possibly being TRBD1 (5 bases). Germline V gene lookup returns CDR1 LNHNV and CDR2 YYDKDF (reference sequence). V gave up 2 bases and J gave up 3 bases, with 13 bases separating them. The CDR3 length is 15 residues. In nucleotides, the CDR3 is TGTGCCACCAGCAGATGGGGGGGTTCGGACACTGAAGCTTTCTTT. Encoded protein: CATSRWGGSDTEAFF.

The chain couples TRBV29-1 to TRBJ2-7; 7 nucleotides agree with TRBD1. Germline assignment: CDR1 SQVTM and CDR2 ANQGSEA. J was trimmed by 0 bases and V by 2 bases; bases with no gene match: 1. CDR3 length: 13 residues. Here the CDR3 DNA reads TGCAGCGTTGAACGGGACAGCTCCTACGAGCAGTACTTC. This encodes CSVERDSSYEQYF.

The chain links TRBV5-1 to TRBJ1-3; D unresolved. Trimming cost V 0 bases and J 2 bases, with 9 bases left between them. The CDR3 is 15 amino acids. Germline lookup yields CDR1 SGHRS and CDR2 YFSETQ. CDR3 nucleotides: TGCGCCAGCAGCTTGGGGGAACATACTGGAAACACCATATATTTT. The encoded protein is CASSLGEHTGNTIYF.

J is TRBJ2-7 and V is TRBV27; perhaps TRBD1 as D (6 bases). CDR1 MNHEY and CDR2 SMNVEV come from the germline V gene (reference sequence). V gave up 5 bases and J gave up 4 bases, with 18 bases separating them. The CDR3 has 15 residues. The CDR3 loop is CASSLLRDIKYEQYF. The CDR3 region has the DNA TGTGCCAGCAGTCTCCTCCGGGACATTAAATACGAGCAGTACTTC.

V gene TRBV23-1 combines with J gene TRBJ2-3; D is possibly TRBD2 (5 bases). TRBV23-1 is reported as an ORF; its role is uncertain. CDR3 length equals 13 residues. Trimming left V 6 bases short and J 6 bases short, with 13 bases between. In nucleotides, the CDR3 is TGCGCCAGCAGGCGCCCCGGGGATGATACGCAGTATTTT. This gives the protein CASRRPGDDTQYF.

The chain combines TRBV5-5 with TRBJ1-6, with D hard to call. The CDR3 totals 15 residues. The V gene's germline CDR1 is SGHKS and CDR2 YYEKEE (reference sequence). Trimming took off 0 bases at V and 9 bases at J, with 13 bases between the two ends. For the CDR3, the DNA is TGTGCCAGCAGCTTGGTGGACGGGTTAAGTTCACCCCTCCACTTT. Translation gives CASSLVDGLSSPLHF.

V and J are TRBV19 and TRBJ2-1, with a tentative D call TRBD1 (6 bases). V was clipped by 3 bases and J by 1 base, with 10 bases between them. The germline V gene has CDR1 LNHDA and CDR2 SQIVND (reference sequence). The CDR3 spans 15 residues. CDR3 amino acids: CASSIHRVSYNEQFF. The CDR3 DNA follows: TGTGCCAGTAGTATCCACAGGGTATCCTACAATGAGCAGTTCTTC. Using reference TRBV19 and TRBJ2-1 for the parts outside the CDR3, the full variable domain is DGGITQSPKYLFRKEGQNVTLSCEQNLNHDAMYWYRQDPGQGLRLIYYSQIVNDFQKGDIAEGYSVSREKKESFPLTVTSAQKNPTAFYLCASSIHRVSYNEQFFGPGTRLTVL.

A word on this clone: This specimen includes other DNA sequences encoding the same CDR3. This chain joins TRBV25-1 and TRBJ1-2; the match to TRBD1 covers 10 bases. V lost 1 base to trimming and J lost 5 bases; unmatched junction nucleotides: 7. In germline, CDR1 is MGHDK, CDR2 SYGVNS. The CDR3 consists of 16 residues. CDR3 loop: CASSESGTGESYGYTF. CDR3 coding DNA: TGTGCCAGCAGTGAATCTGGGACAGGGGAGAGTTATGGCTACACCTTC.

The V gene is TRBV5-1, the J gene TRBJ2-1, with TRBD2 identical over 14 bases. V shed 6 bases and J 4 bases; nucleotides not matched to a gene: 9. The germline CDR1 and CDR2 sequences are SGHRS and YFSETQ. The CDR3 covers 17 residues. CDR3 residues: CASNTGLAGERYNEQFF. The CDR3 region has the DNA TGCGCCAGCAACACGGGACTAGCGGGGGAGAGGTACAATGAGCAGTTCTTC.

This chain links TRBV9 with TRBJ2-1; D is perhaps TRBD1 or TRBD2 (5 bases each). The CDR3 covers 12 residues. CDR1 and CDR2 from the germline V gene are SGDLS and YYNGEE. Trimming removed 2 bases at V and 13 bases at J, with 13 bases between. CDR3 nucleotides: TGTGCCAGCAGCGTCCCTCCGGGACCACAGTTCTTC. The encoded protein is CASSVPPGPQFF.

The chain recombines TRBV4-2 with TRBJ1-2, with a weak D call TRBD1 (6 bases). Looked up from germline, CDR1 is LGHNA and CDR2 is YNFKEQ. The V gene lost 4 bases and the J gene lost 4 bases, with 16 bases spanning the gap. This CDR3 has 15 amino acids. CDR3 DNA sequence: TGTGCCAGCAGCCCTTCTGGGGGCTGGAGCTATGGCTACACCTTC. Translation: CASSPSGGWSYGYTF.

The gene calls are TRBV7-9 and TRBJ2-5; TRBD1 aligns across 9 bases. With V trimmed by 5 bases and J by 1 base, 5 bases remained unmatched. Germline loops: CDR1 SEHNR, CDR2 FQNEAQ (reference sequence). The CDR3 runs 15 residues. For the CDR3, the DNA is TGTGCCAGCAGCGCGGGGACAGGGCCCCAAGAGACCCAGTACTTC. Translating gives CASSAGTGPQETQYF.

V usage is TRBV28 and J usage is TRBJ2-7; a possible D gene is TRBD2 (6 bases). CDR3 length: 15 amino acids. Germline V gene sequence: CDR1 MDHEN, CDR2 SYDVKM. The germline V and J ends were trimmed by 3 bases and 3 bases, with 15 bases remaining between them. CDR3 in DNA: TGTGCCAGCAGTTTGGGACTTGGAGGATACTACGAGCAGTACTTC. It translates to CASSLGLGGYYEQYF.

The chain carries TRBV6-1 and TRBJ2-1; 9 nucleotides line up with TRBD1. CDR1 and CDR2 from the germline V gene are MNHNS and SASEGT. This CDR3 is 15 amino acids long. With 7 bases clipped from V and 4 bases from J, the junction kept 8 bases outside the gene matches. For the CDR3, the DNA is TGTGCCAGCAAGGTCGGGACAGGGAGTTACAATGAGCAGTTCTTC. Protein: CASKVGTGSYNEQFF.

This chain joins TRBV9 and TRBJ1-2; D is ambiguous. CDR3 size: 14 residues. Deletions cut 4 bases from V and 2 bases from J, with 12 bases between. Germline V lookup: CDR1 SGDLS, CDR2 YYNGEE. In nucleotides, the CDR3 is TGTGCCAGCAGCTCCCATCAGACCAACTATGGCTACACCTTC. Translating it yields CASSSHQTNYGYTF.

Worth noting for this clone: Other DNA sequences from this sample encode an identical CDR3 as well. This chain connects TRBV6-6 to TRBJ2-7; possibly TRBD2 for D (5 bases). V dropped 5 bases and J dropped 3 bases, with 14 bases sitting between them. CDR1 and CDR2 (germline): MNHNY, SVGAGI (reference sequence). The CDR3 contains 14 residues. The CDR3 region has the DNA TGTGCCAGCAGTCCCTCCCTCGGAGGCTACGAGCAGTACTTC. Residues: CASSPSLGGYEQYF.

In its sample, this clone was seen a few times. The chain has TRBV6-5 and TRBJ1-1; no firm D call. The CDR3 has 15 residues. Trimming took 7 bases from V and 10 from J, leaving 25 bases between them. CDR1 and CDR2 (germline): MNHEY, SVGAGI. CDR3 sequence reads: CASTHRKSGFRAAFF. The CDR3 DNA sequence: TGTGCCAGCACCCACCGAAAGAGCGGGTTCCGGGCAGCTTTCTTT.